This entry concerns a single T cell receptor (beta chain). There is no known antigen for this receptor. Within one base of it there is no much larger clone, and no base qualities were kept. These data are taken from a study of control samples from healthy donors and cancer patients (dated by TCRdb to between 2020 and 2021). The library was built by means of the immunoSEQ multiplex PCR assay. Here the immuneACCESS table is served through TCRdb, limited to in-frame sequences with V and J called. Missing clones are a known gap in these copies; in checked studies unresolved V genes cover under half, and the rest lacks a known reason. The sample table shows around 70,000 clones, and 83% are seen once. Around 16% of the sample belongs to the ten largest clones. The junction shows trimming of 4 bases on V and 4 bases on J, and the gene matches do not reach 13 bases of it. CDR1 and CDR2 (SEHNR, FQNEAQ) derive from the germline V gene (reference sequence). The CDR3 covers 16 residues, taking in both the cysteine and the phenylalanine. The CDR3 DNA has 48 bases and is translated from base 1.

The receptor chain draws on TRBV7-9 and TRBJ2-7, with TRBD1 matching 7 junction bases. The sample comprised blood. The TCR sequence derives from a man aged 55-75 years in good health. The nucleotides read TGTGCCAGCAGCTCGGATTTCCCGGGACAGCAATACGAGCAGTACTTC. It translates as CASSSDFPGQQYEQYF.